This is a list of T cell receptor beta chains from one sample in a study of blood T cell repertoires in COVID-19. Data came from immunoSEQ multiplex PCR; TCRdb stores just in-frame clones and leaves some out. Of fewer than 110,000 clones listed, around nine tenths were seen once; the top ten hold roughly a sixth. Sequencing input: peripheral blood. All receptors derive from a woman older than 75 in a cohort sampled during active COVID-19. Both conserved end residues are part of each CDR3.

v_call | cdr3_aa
TRBV6-5 | CASSYKGDTDQPQHF
TRBV5-4 | CASSLGGQGRYTEAFF
TRBV18 | CASSPQMLDRTSYEQYF
TRBV18 | CASSPLRTGVRSTEAFF
TRBV11-3 | CASSSSSSGNTIYF
TRBV7-2 | CASSLGLQGQPQHF
TRBV4-2 | CASSRTSGAAGELFF
TRBV19 | CASSLPTGGISNQPQHF
TRBV7-2 | CASSFAQLNTEAFF
TRBV19 | CASSGVGTSGPSGETQYF
TRBV27 | CASSLLAGTPTPLHF
TRBV19 | CASSILLAEDHEQYF
TRBV28 | CASSALVHEQFF
TRBV27 | CASSPGQGTDEQYF
TRBV18 | CASSPQGQFYEQYF
TRBV3-1/TRBV3-2 | CASSQGVAGDTQYF
TRBV5-1 | CASSIPGGNEQFF
TRBV27 | CASSSTGADYGYTF
TRBV11-3 | CASSLGALSTDTQYF
TRBV5-1 | CASSLGASGLQETQYF
TRBV5-4 | CASSLETGLSGNTIYF
TRBV19 | CASSISGGGHNEQFF
TRBV27 | CASSFRVSSTNEQFF
TRBV5-1 | CASSFEGLVLNEQFF
TRBV29-1 | CSVAYTKDTQYF
TRBV28 | CASSWHDYEQYF
TRBV3-1/TRBV3-2 | CASSQAVLINYGYTF
TRBV19 | CASSPRGRGGIEGSTDTQYF
TRBV24-1 | CATSDRLLGDTQYF
TRBV7-9 | CASSLLQQGPYGYTF
TRBV27 | CASSRGQGMAGELFF
TRBV28 | CASSLGQLNTEAFF
TRBV7-2 | CASSSYRGPTETQYF
TRBV6-5 | CASRDYTTDTQYF
TRBV3-1/TRBV3-2 | CASSLGSGGGAPETQYF
TRBV21-1 | CASPGLEKHEQFF
TRBV27 | CASSFWGGPGELFF
TRBV19 | CASSTRQGAASYGYTF
TRBV14 | CASSQATGRTPLHF
TRBV15 | CATSRGQGLGGELFF
TRBV5-1 | CASSLGGTVSTDTQYF
TRBV18 | CASSAQVGAEAFF
TRBV23-1 | CASSQPFSVYTQYF
TRBV28 | CASIMVGSRNTEAFF
TRBV5-1 | CASSPSSGRRTDTQYF
TRBV29-1 | CSVLKGDSNQPQHF
TRBV28 | CASSPQGVNGPQHF
TRBV12-3/TRBV12-4 | CASSQPGGNTQYF
TRBV10-2 | CPTTRLAERSSYNEQFF
TRBV9 | CASSVEGRGTEAFF
TRBV3-1/TRBV3-2 | CASSQTSTGVDGYTF
TRBV29-1 | CSVGPGVGYGYTF
TRBV15 | CATSRVAGVNTEAFF
TRBV6-2/TRBV6-3 | CASSYQRREEQPQHF
TRBV3-1/TRBV3-2 | CASSIRTGGANYGYTF
TRBV18 | CASSPQSANEKLFF
TRBV19 | CASSYGTSGRTDTQYF